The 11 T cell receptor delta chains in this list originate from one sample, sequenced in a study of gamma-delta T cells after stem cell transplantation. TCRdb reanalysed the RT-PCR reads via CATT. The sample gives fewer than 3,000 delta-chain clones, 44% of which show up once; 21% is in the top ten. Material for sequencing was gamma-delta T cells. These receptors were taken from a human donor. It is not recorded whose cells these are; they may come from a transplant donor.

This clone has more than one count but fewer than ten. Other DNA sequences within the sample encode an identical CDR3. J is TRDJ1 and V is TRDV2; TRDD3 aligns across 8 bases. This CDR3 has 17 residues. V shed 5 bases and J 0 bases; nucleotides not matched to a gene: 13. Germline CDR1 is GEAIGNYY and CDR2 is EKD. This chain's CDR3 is CACASLPGGRYTDKLIF. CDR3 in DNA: TGTGCCTGTGCCTCACTACCTGGGGGACGATACACCGATAAACTCATCTTT.

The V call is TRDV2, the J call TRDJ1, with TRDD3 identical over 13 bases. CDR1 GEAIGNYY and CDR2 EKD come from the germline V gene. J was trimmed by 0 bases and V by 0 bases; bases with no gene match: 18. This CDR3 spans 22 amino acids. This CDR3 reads CACDTVGLSTGGYASDTDKLIF. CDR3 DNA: TGTGCCTGTGACACCGTAGGACTCAGTACTGGGGGATACGCGAGTGACACCGATAAACTCATCTTT.

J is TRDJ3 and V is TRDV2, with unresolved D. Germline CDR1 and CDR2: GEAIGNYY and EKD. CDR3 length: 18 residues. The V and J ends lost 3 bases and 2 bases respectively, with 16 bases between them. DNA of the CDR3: TGTGCCTGTGACCTAGTTCCAAGTGGCACCTGGGACACCCGACAGATGTTTTTC. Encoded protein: CACDLVPSGTWDTRQMFF.

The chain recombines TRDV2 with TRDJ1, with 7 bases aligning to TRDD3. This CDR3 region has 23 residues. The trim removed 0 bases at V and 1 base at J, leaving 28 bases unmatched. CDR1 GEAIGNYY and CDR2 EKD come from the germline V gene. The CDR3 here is CACDTVPPNDSGDPSGSTDKLIF. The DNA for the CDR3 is TGTGCCTGTGACACCGTTCCGCCGAACGACTCGGGGGATCCCAGTGGATCCACCGATAAACTCATCTTT.

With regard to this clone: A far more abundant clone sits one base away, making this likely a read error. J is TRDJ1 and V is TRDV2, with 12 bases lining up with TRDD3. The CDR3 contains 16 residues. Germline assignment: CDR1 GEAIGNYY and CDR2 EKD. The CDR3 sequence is CSCDPILGDTPNKLIF. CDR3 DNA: TGTTCCTGTGACCCAATACTGGGGGATACCCCGAATAAACTCATCTTT.

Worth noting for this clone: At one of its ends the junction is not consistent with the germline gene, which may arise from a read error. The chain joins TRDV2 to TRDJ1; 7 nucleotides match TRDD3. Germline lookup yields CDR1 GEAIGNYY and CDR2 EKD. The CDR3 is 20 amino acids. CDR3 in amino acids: CACDTVPLGGRDFSADKIIF. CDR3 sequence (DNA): TGTGCCTGTGACACCGTGCCCCTTGGGGGACGGGATTTCTCGGCCGATAAAATCATCTTT.

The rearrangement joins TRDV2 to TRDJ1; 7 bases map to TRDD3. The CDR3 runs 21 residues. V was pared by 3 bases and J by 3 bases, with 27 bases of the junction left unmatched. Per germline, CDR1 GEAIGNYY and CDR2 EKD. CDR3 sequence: CACDYLSEELGGLRVADKLIF. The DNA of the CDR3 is TGTGCCTGTGACTATCTCTCGGAGGAGCTGGGGGGGCTACGAGTTGCCGATAAACTCATCTTT.

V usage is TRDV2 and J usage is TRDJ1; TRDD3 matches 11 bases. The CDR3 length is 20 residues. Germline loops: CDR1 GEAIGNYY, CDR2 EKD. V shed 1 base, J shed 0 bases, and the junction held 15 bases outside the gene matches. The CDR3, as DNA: TGTGCCTGTGACACGCTAGCATCTGGGGGATACAACCAGTACACCGATAAACTCATCTTT. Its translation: CACDTLASGGYNQYTDKLIF.

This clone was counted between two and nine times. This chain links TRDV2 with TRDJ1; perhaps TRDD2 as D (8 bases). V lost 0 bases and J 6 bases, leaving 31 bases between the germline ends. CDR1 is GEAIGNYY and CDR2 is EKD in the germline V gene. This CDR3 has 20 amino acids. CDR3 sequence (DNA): TGTGCCTGTGACACCGTGGGTCTTCCTACTACCTTTGGGGGAGACTATAAACTCATCTTT. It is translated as CACDTVGLPTTFGGDYKLIF.

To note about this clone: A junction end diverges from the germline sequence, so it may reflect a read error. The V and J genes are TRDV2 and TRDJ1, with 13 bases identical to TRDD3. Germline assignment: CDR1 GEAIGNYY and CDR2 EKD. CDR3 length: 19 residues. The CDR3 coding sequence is TGTGCCTGTGATTCCCTTACTGGGGGATACGATCGGGACACCGATAAACACATCTTT. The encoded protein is CACDSLTGGYDRDTDKHIF.

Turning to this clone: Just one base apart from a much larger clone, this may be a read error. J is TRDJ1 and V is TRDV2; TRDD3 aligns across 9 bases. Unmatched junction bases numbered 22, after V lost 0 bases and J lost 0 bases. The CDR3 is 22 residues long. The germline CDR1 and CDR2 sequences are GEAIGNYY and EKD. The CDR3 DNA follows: TGTGCCTGTGACACCACCGTACTGGGGGACCGAAAAATGGCCCGAGACACCGATAAACTCATCTTT. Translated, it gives CACDTTVLGDRKMARDTDKLIF.